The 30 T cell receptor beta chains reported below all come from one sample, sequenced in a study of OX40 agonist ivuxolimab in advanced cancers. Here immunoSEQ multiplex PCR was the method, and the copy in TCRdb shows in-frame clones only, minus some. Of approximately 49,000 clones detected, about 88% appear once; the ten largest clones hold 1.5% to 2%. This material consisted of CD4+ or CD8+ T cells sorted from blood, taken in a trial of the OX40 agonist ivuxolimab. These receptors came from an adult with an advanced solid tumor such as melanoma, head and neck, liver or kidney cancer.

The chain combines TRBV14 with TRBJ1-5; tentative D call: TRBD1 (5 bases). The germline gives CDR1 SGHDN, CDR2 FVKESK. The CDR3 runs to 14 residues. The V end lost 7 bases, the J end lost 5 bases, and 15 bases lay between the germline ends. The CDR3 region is CASNSLGVYQPQHF. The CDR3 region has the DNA TGTGCCAGCAACTCACTGGGGGTTTATCAGCCCCAGCATTTT.

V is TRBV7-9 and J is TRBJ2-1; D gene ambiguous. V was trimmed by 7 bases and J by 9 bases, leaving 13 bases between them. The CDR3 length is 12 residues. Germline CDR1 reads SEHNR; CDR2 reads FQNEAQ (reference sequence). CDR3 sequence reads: CASTQGFSEQFF. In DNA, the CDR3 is TGTGCCAGCACACAAGGGTTCAGTGAGCAGTTCTTC. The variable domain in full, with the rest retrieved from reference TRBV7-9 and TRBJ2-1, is DTGVSQNPRHKITKRGQNVTFRCDPISEHNRLYWYRQTLGQGPEFLTYFQNEAQLEKSRLLSDRFSAERPKGSFSTLEIQRTEQGDSAMYLCASTQGFSEQFFGPGTRLTVL.

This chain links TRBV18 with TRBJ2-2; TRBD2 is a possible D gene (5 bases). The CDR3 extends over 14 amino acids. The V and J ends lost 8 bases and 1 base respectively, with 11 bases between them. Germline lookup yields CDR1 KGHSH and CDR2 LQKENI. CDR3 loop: CASHPRENTGELFF. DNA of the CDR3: TGTGCCAGCCATCCCCGGGAGAACACCGGGGAGCTGTTTTTT.

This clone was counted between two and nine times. CDR3: CASSPGQEMYEQYF. CDR3 nucleotide sequence: TGTGCCAGTAGCCCGGGACAGGAAATGTACGAGCAGTACTTC. This rearrangement joins TRBV19 to TRBJ2-7, with 8 bases aligning to TRBD1. CDR3 length: 14 residues. CDR1 and CDR2 from the germline V gene are LNHDA and SQIVND (reference sequence). V lost 6 bases and J lost 4; bases outside the gene matches: 8.

CDR3 amino acids: CASSVPGNEQFF. CDR3 nucleotide sequence: TGTGCCAGCAGCGTCCCCGGCAATGAGCAGTTCTTC. The V gene is TRBV11-2, the J gene TRBJ2-1; D is unresolved. The CDR3 contains 12 residues. V was shortened by 5 bases and J by 6 bases, with 8 bases between the two germline ends. The germline V gene encodes CDR1 SGHAT and CDR2 FQNNGV.

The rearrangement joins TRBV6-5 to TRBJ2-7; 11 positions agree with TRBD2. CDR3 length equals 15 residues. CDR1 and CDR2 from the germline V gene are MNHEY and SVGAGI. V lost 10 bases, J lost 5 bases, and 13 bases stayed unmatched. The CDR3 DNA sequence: TGTGCCACCCGAAGACTAGCGGGGCCGGGTGACGAGCAGTACTTC. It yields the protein CATRRLAGPGDEQYF.

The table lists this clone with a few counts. The CDR3 protein is CASSLQETQYF. The CDR3 bases are TGTGCCAGCAGCCTCCAAGAGACCCAGTACTTC. The V call is TRBV7-9, the J call TRBJ2-5; D is uncertain. V lost 5 bases and J 1 base, leaving 2 bases between the germline ends. The germline gives CDR1 SEHNR, CDR2 FQNEAQ (reference sequence). The CDR3 has 11 amino acids. Full variable domain (remainder filled in from reference TRBV7-9 and TRBJ2-5): DTGVSQNPRHKITKRGQNVTFRCDPISEHNRLYWYRQTLGQGPEFLTYFQNEAQLEKSRLLSDRFSAERPKGSFSTLEIQRTEQGDSAMYLCASSLQETQYFGPGTRLLVL.

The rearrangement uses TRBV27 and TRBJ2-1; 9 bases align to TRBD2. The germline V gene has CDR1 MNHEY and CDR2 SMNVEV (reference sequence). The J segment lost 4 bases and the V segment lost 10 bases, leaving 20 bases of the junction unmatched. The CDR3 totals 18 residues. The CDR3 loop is CATTPGGWREGRYNEQFF. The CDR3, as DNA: TGTGCCACCACCCCGGGAGGGTGGCGGGAGGGCCGGTACAATGAGCAGTTCTTC.

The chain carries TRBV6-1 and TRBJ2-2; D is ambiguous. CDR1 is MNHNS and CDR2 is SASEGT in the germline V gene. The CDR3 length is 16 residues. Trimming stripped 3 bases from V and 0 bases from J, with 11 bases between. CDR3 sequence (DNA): TGTGCCAGCAGTGAGTCGCAGCTTACGAACACCGGGGAGCTGTTTTTT. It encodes CASSESQLTNTGELFF.

This chain's CDR3 is CAWSAVAGQETQYF. The CDR3 coding sequence is TGTGCCTGGAGTGCGGTAGCGGGACAAGAGACCCAGTACTTC. The chain links TRBV30 to TRBJ2-5; TRBD2 matches at 8 bases. The germline CDR1 and CDR2 sequences are GTSNPN and SVGIG (reference sequence). Trimming removed 1 base from V and 2 bases from J; junction bases left unmatched: 3. The CDR3 extends over 14 amino acids.

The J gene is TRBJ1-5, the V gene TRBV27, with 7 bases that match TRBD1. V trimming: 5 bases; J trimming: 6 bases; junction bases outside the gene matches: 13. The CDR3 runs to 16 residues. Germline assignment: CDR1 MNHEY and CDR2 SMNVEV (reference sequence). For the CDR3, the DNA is TGTGCCAGCAGTCCTCTTGGGAGGGGGCAGGGTCAGCCCCAGCATTTT. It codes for CASSPLGRGQGQPQHF.

The CDR3 DNA reads TGTGCCAGCAGCGCAGGGGGGGCCCAAGAGACCCAGTACTTC. Protein sequence: CASSAGGAQETQYF. J is TRBJ2-5 and V is TRBV9, with D perhaps assigned TRBD1 or TRBD2 (7 bases each). Germline CDR1 is SGDLS and CDR2 is YYNGEE. CDR3 length: 14 residues. The V and J ends lost 3 bases and 1 base respectively, with 10 bases between them.

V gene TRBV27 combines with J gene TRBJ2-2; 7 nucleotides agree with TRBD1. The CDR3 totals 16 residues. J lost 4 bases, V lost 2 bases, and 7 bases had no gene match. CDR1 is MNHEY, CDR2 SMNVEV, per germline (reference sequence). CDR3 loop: CASSLNDRVGTGELFF. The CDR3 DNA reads TGTGCCAGCAGTTTAAACGACAGGGTCGGCACCGGGGAGCTGTTTTTT.

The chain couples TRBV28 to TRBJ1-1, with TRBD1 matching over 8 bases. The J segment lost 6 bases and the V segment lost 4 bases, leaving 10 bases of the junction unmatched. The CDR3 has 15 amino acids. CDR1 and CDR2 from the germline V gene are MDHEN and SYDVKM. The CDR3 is CASSSPAGGKAEAFF. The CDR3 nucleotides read TGTGCCAGCAGTTCACCCGCAGGGGGCAAAGCTGAAGCTTTCTTT.

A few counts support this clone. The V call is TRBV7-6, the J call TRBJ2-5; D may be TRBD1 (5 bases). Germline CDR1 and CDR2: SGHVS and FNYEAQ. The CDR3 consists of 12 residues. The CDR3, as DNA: TGTGCTTCCCAGGGCTACCAAGAGACCCAGTACTTC. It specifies CASQGYQETQYF.

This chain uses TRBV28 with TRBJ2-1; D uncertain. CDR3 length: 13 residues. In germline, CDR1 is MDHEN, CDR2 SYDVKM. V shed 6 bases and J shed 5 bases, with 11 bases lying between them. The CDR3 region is CASRVNSDNEQFF. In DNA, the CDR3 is TGTGCCAGCAGGGTAAATAGTGACAATGAGCAGTTCTTC. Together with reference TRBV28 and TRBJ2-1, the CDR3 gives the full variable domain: DVKVTQSSRYLVKRTGEKVFLECVQDMDHENMFWYRQDPGLGLRLIYFSYDVKMKEKGDIPEGYSVSREKKERFSLILESASTNQTSMYLCASRVNSDNEQFFGPGTRLTVL.

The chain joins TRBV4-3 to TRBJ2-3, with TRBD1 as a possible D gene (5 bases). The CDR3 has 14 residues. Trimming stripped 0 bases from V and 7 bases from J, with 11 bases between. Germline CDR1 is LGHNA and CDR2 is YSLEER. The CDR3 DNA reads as TGCGCCAGCAGCCAAGAGCCAAAGGGGAATACGCAGTATTTT. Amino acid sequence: CASSQEPKGNTQYF.

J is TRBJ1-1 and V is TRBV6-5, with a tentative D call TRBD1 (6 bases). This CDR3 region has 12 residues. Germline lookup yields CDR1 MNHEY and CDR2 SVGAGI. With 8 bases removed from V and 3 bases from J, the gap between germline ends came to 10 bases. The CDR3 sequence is CASQGRYTEAFF. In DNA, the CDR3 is TGTGCCAGCCAGGGGCGCTACACTGAAGCTTTCTTT.

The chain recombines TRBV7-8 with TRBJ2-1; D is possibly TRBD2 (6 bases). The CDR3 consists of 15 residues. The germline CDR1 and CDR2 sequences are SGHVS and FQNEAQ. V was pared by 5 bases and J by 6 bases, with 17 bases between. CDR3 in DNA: TGTGCCAGCAGCCCGCGGGACCCCGCGGGCAATGAGCAGTTCTTC. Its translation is CASSPRDPAGNEQFF.

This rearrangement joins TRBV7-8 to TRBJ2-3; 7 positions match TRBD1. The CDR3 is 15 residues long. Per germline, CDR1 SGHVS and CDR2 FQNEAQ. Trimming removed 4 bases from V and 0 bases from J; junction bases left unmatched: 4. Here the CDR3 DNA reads TGTGCCAGCAGCTCGGACAGGCGAAGCACAGATACGCAGTATTTT. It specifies CASSSDRRSTDTQYF.

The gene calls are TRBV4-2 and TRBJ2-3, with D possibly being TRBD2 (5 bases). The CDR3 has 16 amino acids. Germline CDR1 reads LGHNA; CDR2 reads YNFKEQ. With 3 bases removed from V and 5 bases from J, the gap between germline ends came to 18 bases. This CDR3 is CASSHTAGGLGDTQYF. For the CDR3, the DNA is TGTGCCAGCAGCCATACGGCTGGAGGTTTGGGAGATACGCAGTATTTT.

The CDR3 nucleotides are TGTGCCAGCTCACCCGAAGCTTCGACAGGGATTAAAAACATTCAGTACTTC. Translated, it gives CASSPEASTGIKNIQYF. This chain uses TRBV18 with TRBJ2-4; 7 nucleotides match TRBD1. The germline gives CDR1 KGHSH, CDR2 LQKENI. The CDR3 is made up of 17 amino acids. The J segment lost 4 bases and the V segment lost 3 bases, leaving 12 bases of the junction unmatched.

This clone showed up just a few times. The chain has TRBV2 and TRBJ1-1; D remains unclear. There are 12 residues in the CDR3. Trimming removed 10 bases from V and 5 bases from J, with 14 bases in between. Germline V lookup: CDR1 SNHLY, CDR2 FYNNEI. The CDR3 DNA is TGTGCCACCTCCGTAAGAGGGACTGAAGCTTTCTTT. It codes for CATSVRGTEAFF.

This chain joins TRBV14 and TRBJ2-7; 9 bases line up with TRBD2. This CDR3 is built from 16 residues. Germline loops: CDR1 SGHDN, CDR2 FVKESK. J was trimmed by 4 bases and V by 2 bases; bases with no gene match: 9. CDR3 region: CASSQRFGTSTYEQYF. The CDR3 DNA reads TGTGCCAGCAGCCAACGTTTCGGGACTAGCACTTACGAGCAGTACTTC.

This CDR3 is CASSLDPSTNTEAFF. For the CDR3, the DNA is TGTGCCAGCAGCTTAGATCCGTCAACGAACACTGAAGCTTTCTTT. The chain links TRBV11-2 to TRBJ1-1; D remains ambiguous. Trimming took 0 bases from V and 1 from J, leaving 9 bases between them. The CDR3 totals 15 residues. Germline assignment: CDR1 SGHAT and CDR2 FQNNGV.

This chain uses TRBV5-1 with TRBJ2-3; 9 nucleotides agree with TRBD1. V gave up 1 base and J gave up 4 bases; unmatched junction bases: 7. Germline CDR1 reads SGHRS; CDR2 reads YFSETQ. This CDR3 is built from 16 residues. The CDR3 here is CASSLPGTGWADTQYF. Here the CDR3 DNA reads TGCGCCAGCAGCTTGCCCGGGACAGGGTGGGCAGATACGCAGTATTTT.

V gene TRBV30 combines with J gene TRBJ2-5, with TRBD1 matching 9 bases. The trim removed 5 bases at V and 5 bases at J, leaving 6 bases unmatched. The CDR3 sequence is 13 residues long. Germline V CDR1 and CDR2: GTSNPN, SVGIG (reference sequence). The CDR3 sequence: CAWGQGFRETQYF. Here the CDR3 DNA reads TGTGCCTGGGGACAGGGGTTCCGGGAGACCCAGTACTTC.

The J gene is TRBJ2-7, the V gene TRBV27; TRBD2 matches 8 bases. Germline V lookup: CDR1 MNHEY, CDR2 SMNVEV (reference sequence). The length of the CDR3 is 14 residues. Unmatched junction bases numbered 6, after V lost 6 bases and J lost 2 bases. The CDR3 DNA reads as TGTGCCAGCAGGTCCCCGGGACTAGCCTACGAGCAGTACTTC. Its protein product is CASRSPGLAYEQYF.

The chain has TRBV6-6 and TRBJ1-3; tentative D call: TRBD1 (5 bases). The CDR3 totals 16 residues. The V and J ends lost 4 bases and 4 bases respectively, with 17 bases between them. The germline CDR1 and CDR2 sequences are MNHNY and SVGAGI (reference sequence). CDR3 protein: CASSLQAVGTGNTIYF. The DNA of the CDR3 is TGTGCCAGCAGTTTACAGGCGGTTGGAACCGGAAACACCATATATTTT.

The CDR3 DNA reads TGTGCCAGCAGTGAAGCAAGGACAGTCGGCTACACCTTC. It specifies CASSEARTVGYTF. The chain carries TRBV2 and TRBJ1-2, with D possibly matching TRBD1 (6 bases). There are 13 residues in the CDR3. Germline loops: CDR1 SNHLY, CDR2 FYNNEI. The V end lost 0 bases, the J end lost 8 bases, and 10 bases lay between the germline ends.